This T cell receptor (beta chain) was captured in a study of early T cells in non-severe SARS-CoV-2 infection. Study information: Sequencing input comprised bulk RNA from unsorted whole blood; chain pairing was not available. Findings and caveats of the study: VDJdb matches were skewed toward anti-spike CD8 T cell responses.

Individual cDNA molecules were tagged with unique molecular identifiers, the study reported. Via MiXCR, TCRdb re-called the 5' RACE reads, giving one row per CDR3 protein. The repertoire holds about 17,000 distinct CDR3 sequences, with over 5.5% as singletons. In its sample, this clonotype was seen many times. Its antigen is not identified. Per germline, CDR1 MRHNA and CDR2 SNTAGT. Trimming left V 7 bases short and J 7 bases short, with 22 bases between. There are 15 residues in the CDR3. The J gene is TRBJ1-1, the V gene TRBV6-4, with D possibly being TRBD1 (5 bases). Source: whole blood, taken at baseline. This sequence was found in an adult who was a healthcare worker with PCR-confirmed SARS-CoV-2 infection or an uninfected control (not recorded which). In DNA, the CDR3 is TGTGCCAGCACCGAGGATGGGGGGGGAAAGGGTGAAGCTTTCTTT. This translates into CASTEDGGGKGEAFF.